Each of the 30 T cell receptor beta chains below was sequenced from the same sample in a study of PD-L1 blockade in urothelial cancer. The protocol was immunoSEQ multiplex PCR, while the TCRdb copy is restricted to in-frame clones and leaves out a portion. This table holds approximately 18,000 clones, approximately 80% found once. Specified time point: peripheral blood 6 weeks after treatment start. The sample here was PBMCs, taken around atezolizumab (anti-PD-L1) treatment. These receptors were collected from a man between 50 and 59 years old with urothelial cancer.

This clone was detected a few times. V is TRBV6-5 and J is TRBJ1-2, with a possible D match to TRBD1 (6 bases). The CDR3 has 16 amino acids. Between the trimmed V and J ends, which lost 2 bases and 4 bases, there was a span of 17 bases. Germline lookup yields CDR1 MNHEY and CDR2 SVGAGI. The CDR3 protein is CASSYSGGAGGYGYTF. As DNA, the CDR3 is TGTGCCAGCAGTTACAGCGGGGGCGCGGGTGGCTATGGCTACACCTTC.

The chain carries TRBV10-3 and TRBJ1-5; TRBD1 is a possible D gene (5 bases). Germline CDR1 reads ENHRY; CDR2 reads SYGVKD. This CDR3 comprises 17 residues. V shed 0 bases and J shed 0 bases, with 12 bases lying between them. CDR3 amino acids: CAISESNRRDSNQPQHF. In DNA form, the CDR3 reads TGTGCCATCAGTGAGTCTAACAGGCGGGATAGCAATCAGCCCCAGCATTTT.

The chain employs TRBV10-2 and TRBJ1-2, with unresolved D. Germline CDR1 WSHSY, CDR2 SAAADI. The CDR3 spans 12 residues. Trimming pared 10 bases from V and 4 bases from J, leaving 13 bases between. CDR3 coding DNA: TGCGCCACCGCCCGGGATTCCTATGGCTACACCTTC. Encoded protein: CATARDSYGYTF.

The chain has TRBV18 and TRBJ2-1; TRBD2 matches at 10 bases. Germline assignment: CDR1 KGHSH and CDR2 LQKENI. V lost 2 bases to trimming and J lost 9 bases; unmatched junction nucleotides: 7. This CDR3 has 15 amino acids. The CDR3 reads CASSPYSGGATEQFF. The CDR3 DNA sequence: TGTGCCAGCTCACCATACAGCGGGGGGGCGACTGAGCAGTTCTTC.

This chain connects TRBV5-4 to TRBJ2-3; 11 bases are a match to TRBD2. V gave up 3 bases and J gave up 4 bases; unmatched junction bases: 10. Germline V lookup: CDR1 SGHNT, CDR2 YYREEE (reference sequence). CDR3 size: 17 residues. The CDR3 region is CASSSFSGGERADTQYF. DNA of the CDR3: TGTGCCAGCAGCTCGTTTAGCGGGGGGGAAAGAGCAGATACGCAGTATTTT.

Worth noting for this clone: The junction differs from germline at one of its ends, possibly a read error. V and J are TRBV11-1 and TRBJ2-1, with TRBD2 identical over 7 bases. Germline CDR1 SGHAT, CDR2 FQDESV (reference sequence). This CDR3 contains 16 residues. The CDR3 DNA reads TGTGCCAGCAGTTCGACTCAACTCGTATGGCGGGCGGGGGTGATCTTC. Protein: CASSSTQLVWRAGVIF.

The V and J genes are TRBV5-1 and TRBJ2-7, with TRBD2 matching over 11 bases. J lost 3 bases, V lost 1 base, and 0 bases had no gene match. From germline, CDR1 is SGHRS and CDR2 YFSETQ. The CDR3 is made up of 14 amino acids. CDR3 loop: CASSLTSGSYEQYF. The CDR3 DNA reads as TGCGCCAGCAGCTTGACTAGCGGGAGCTACGAGCAGTACTTC.

The V call is TRBV5-5, the J call TRBJ2-1, with D perhaps matching TRBD2 (6 bases). V was shortened by 0 bases and J by 4 bases, with 8 bases between the two germline ends. The CDR3 spans 14 residues. Germline V gene sequence: CDR1 SGHKS, CDR2 YYEKEE (reference sequence). The CDR3 protein is CASSLAGTYNEQFF. The CDR3 DNA follows: TGTGCCAGCAGCTTGGCCGGGACTTACAATGAGCAGTTCTTC.

V usage is TRBV6-6 and J usage is TRBJ1-1; no definite D call. Germline loops: CDR1 MNHNY, CDR2 SVGAGI (reference sequence). V lost 11 bases and J 1 base, leaving 14 bases between the germline ends. The CDR3 loop spans 13 amino acids. CDR3 sequence reads: CAGRGASNTEAFF. The CDR3 DNA follows: TGTGCCGGCCGGGGAGCTTCGAACACTGAAGCTTTCTTT.

The chain is built from TRBV5-5 and TRBJ2-6; 7 bases are shared with TRBD2. With V trimmed by 1 base and J by 1 base, 5 bases remained unmatched. Germline assignment: CDR1 SGHKS and CDR2 YYEKEE (reference sequence). This CDR3 is 17 amino acids long. CDR3 protein: CASSLLAAPSGANVLTF. The CDR3 DNA sequence: TGTGCCAGCAGCTTGCTAGCGGCACCTTCTGGGGCCAACGTCCTGACTTTC.

The sample holds one count of this clone. The rearrangement uses TRBV4-1 and TRBJ2-7; D call uncertain. CDR3 length: 13 amino acids. Trimming removed 0 bases from V and 4 bases from J, with 7 bases in between. Germline V lookup: CDR1 MGHRA, CDR2 YSYEKL. The CDR3 DNA is TGCGCCAGCAGCCAAGATCGGAGATACGAGCAGTACTTC. Translating gives CASSQDRRYEQYF.

This chain joins TRBV18 and TRBJ1-1; D is uncertain. This CDR3 has 14 amino acids. Trimming left V 3 bases short and J 7 bases short, with 15 bases between. The germline CDR1 and CDR2 sequences are KGHSH and LQKENI. Here the CDR3 reads CASSPGHQRIEAFF. CDR3 in DNA: TGTGCCAGCTCACCGGGCCACCAAAGGATTGAAGCTTTCTTT.

The chain is built from TRBV5-1 and TRBJ2-1; TRBD2 agrees at 16 bases. V trimming: 4 bases; J trimming: 6 bases; junction bases outside the gene matches: 4. The CDR3 sequence is 16 residues long. Germline V gene sequence: CDR1 SGHRS, CDR2 YFSETQ. In DNA form, the CDR3 reads TGCGCCAGCAGCGGGGGACTAGCGGGGGGGCGCAATGAGCAGTTCTTC. Translating it yields CASSGGLAGGRNEQFF.

Concerning this clone itself: One end of the junction varies from germline; a read error may be responsible. This sequence joins TRBV7-7 and TRBJ2-2, with a possible D match to TRBD2 (6 bases). Germline CDR1 is SSHAT and CDR2 is FNYEAQ (reference sequence). This CDR3 has 13 residues. The DNA for the CDR3 is TGTGCTAGCAGCCCCGGAGGGGACGGGGAGCTGTTTTTT. This translates into CASSPGGDGELFF.

The chain is built from TRBV10-3 and TRBJ2-5; TRBD2 might be the D (6 bases). Germline V CDR1 and CDR2: ENHRY, SYGVKD. V lost 2 bases and J 5 bases, leaving 15 bases between the germline ends. This CDR3 is 15 amino acids long. DNA for the CDR3: TGTGCCATCAGTGAGGCGGGGCACGGTCAGGAGACCCAGTACTTC. Translated: CAISEAGHGQETQYF.

Only a few counts were recorded for this clone. V gene TRBV6-1 combines with J gene TRBJ2-7, with TRBD2 as a possible D gene (6 bases). Germline CDR1 reads MNHNS; CDR2 reads SASEGT. The length of the CDR3 is 14 residues. V was shortened by 4 bases and J by 1 base, with 11 bases between the two germline ends. The CDR3 reads CASSGGDGSYEQYF. The DNA of the CDR3 is TGTGCCAGCAGTGGGGGGGACGGATCCTACGAGCAGTACTTC.

V gene TRBV7-8 combines with J gene TRBJ1-6; D might be TRBD1 (6 bases). This CDR3 has 13 residues. The V gene lost 7 bases and the J gene lost 11 bases, with 15 bases spanning the gap. The germline V gene encodes CDR1 SGHVS and CDR2 FQNEAQ. CDR3 in amino acids: CASTLQGGTPLHF. The CDR3 coding sequence is TGTGCCAGCACCCTCCAAGGGGGTACACCCCTCCACTTT.

This chain joins TRBV6-1 and TRBJ2-4; 7 nucleotides agree with TRBD2. Unmatched junction bases numbered 3, after V lost 3 bases and J lost 4 bases. This CDR3 is built from 14 residues. CDR1 is MNHNS and CDR2 is SASEGT in the germline V gene. CDR3 protein: CASSDMGGKNIQYF. In nucleotides, the CDR3 is TGTGCCAGCAGTGATATGGGGGGGAAAAACATTCAGTACTTC.

V and J are TRBV7-3 and TRBJ2-5; 12 bases agree with TRBD2. V was pared by 4 bases and J by 5 bases, with 5 bases of the junction left unmatched. The CDR3 consists of 15 residues. Germline CDR1 and CDR2: SGHTA and FQGTGA. CDR3 amino acids: CASSSSGRAGETQYF. CDR3 coding DNA: TGTGCCAGCAGCTCTAGCGGGAGGGCCGGGGAGACCCAGTACTTC.

V is TRBV18 and J is TRBJ1-1; tentative D call: TRBD1 (5 bases). Per germline, CDR1 KGHSH and CDR2 LQKENI. Trimming removed 0 bases at V and 0 bases at J, with 11 bases between. The CDR3 runs 16 residues. CDR3 loop: CASSPPREGVNTEAFF. CDR3 sequence (DNA): TGTGCCAGCTCACCACCAAGGGAAGGGGTGAACACTGAAGCTTTCTTT.

V gene TRBV9 combines with J gene TRBJ1-1; D unresolved. The germline V and J ends were trimmed by 4 bases and 9 bases, with 13 bases remaining between them. The germline V gene encodes CDR1 SGDLS and CDR2 YYNGEE. This CDR3 region has 12 residues. For the CDR3, the DNA is TGTGCCAGCAGCACCCCCCGAGCTAAAGCTTTCTTT. Translating gives CASSTPRAKAFF.

The chain carries TRBV10-3 and TRBJ1-2; the match to TRBD1 covers 8 bases. CDR1 is ENHRY, CDR2 SYGVKD, per germline. Trimming cost V 3 bases and J 4 bases; bases outside gene matches: 7. There are 15 residues in the CDR3. For the CDR3, the DNA is TGTGCCATCAGTGACCGGACAGGGACCTTCTATGGCTACACCTTC. Its protein is CAISDRTGTFYGYTF.

The chain couples TRBV2 to TRBJ1-3, with D possibly matching TRBD1 (5 bases). CDR3 length equals 16 residues. Trimming stripped 4 bases from V and 0 bases from J, with 13 bases between. CDR1 SNHLY and CDR2 FYNNEI come from the germline V gene. Here the CDR3 DNA reads TGTGCCAGCAGTGGGCAGGGCCTTAGCTCTGGAAACACCATATATTTT. Its translation is CASSGQGLSSGNTIYF.

The V call is TRBV9, the J call TRBJ2-3; 8 bases map to TRBD2. J gave up 0 bases and V 2 bases, and 5 bases lay outside the gene matches. CDR1 is SGDLS and CDR2 is YYNGEE in the germline V gene. CDR3 length: 16 residues. CDR3 sequence reads: CASSVQGLVSTDTQYF. CDR3 coding DNA: TGTGCCAGCAGCGTCCAGGGACTAGTTAGCACAGATACGCAGTATTTT.

The chain recombines TRBV25-1 with TRBJ1-2; 7 nucleotides line up with TRBD1. With V trimmed by 8 bases and J by 8 bases, 14 bases remained unmatched. Germline loops: CDR1 MGHDK, CDR2 SYGVNS. This CDR3 has 14 residues. The CDR3: CASRQTGETGGYTF. The CDR3 DNA follows: TGTGCCAGCCGTCAAACCGGGGAGACAGGGGGCTACACCTTC.

This rearrangement joins TRBV11-2 to TRBJ2-7; D not certain. Germline V gives CDR1 SGHAT, CDR2 FQNNGV. The CDR3 has 14 amino acids. V lost 4 bases and J lost 1, with 11 bases in between. The CDR3 loop reads CASSSFGGSYEQYF. The CDR3 nucleotides are TGTGCCAGCAGCTCCTTCGGCGGATCCTACGAGCAGTACTTC.

In its sample, this clone was seen a few times. The chain has TRBV2 and TRBJ1-4, with a weak D call TRBD1 (5 bases). Germline V gives CDR1 SNHLY, CDR2 FYNNEI. This CDR3 spans 13 amino acids. Trimming removed 2 bases from V and 14 bases from J, with 15 bases in between. The CDR3 sequence: CASSERQGSSLFF. The DNA of the CDR3 is TGTGCCAGCAGTGAAAGGCAGGGATCTTCTCTGTTTTTT.

The chain combines TRBV5-1 with TRBJ2-2, with TRBD1 matching 7 bases. Germline CDR1 SGHRS, CDR2 YFSETQ. V lost 5 bases and J lost 4; bases outside the gene matches: 8. The CDR3 covers 15 residues. The chain's CDR3 is CASRKQQGRTGELFF. CDR3 nucleotides: TGCGCCAGCAGGAAACAACAGGGGCGCACCGGGGAGCTGTTTTTT. The full variable domain, completed using reference TRBV5-1 and TRBJ2-2, is KAGVTQTPRYLIKTRGQQVTLSCSPISGHRSVSWYQQTPGQGLQFLFEYFSETQRNKGNFPGRFSGRQFSNSRSEMNVSTLELGDSALYLCASRKQQGRTGELFFGEGSRLTVL.

The CDR3 nucleotides are TGCGCCAGCAGCAATGAGGGGGGGCAGGAAAAACTGTTTTTT. Protein: CASSNEGGQEKLFF. The chain employs TRBV5-1 and TRBJ1-4, with TRBD1 as a possible D gene (6 bases). Germline CDR1 is SGHRS and CDR2 is YFSETQ. Trimming removed 4 bases at V and 8 bases at J, with 15 bases between. This CDR3 is built from 14 residues.

This chain joins TRBV6-5 and TRBJ1-4; D is uncertain. CDR1 and CDR2 (germline): MNHEY, SVGAGI. V was cut by 2 bases and J by 5 bases, with 6 bases left in between. The CDR3 loop spans 13 amino acids. Written as DNA, the CDR3 is TGTGCCAGCAGTTACGGCAGGAATGAAAAACTGTTTTTT. Translation: CASSYGRNEKLFF.